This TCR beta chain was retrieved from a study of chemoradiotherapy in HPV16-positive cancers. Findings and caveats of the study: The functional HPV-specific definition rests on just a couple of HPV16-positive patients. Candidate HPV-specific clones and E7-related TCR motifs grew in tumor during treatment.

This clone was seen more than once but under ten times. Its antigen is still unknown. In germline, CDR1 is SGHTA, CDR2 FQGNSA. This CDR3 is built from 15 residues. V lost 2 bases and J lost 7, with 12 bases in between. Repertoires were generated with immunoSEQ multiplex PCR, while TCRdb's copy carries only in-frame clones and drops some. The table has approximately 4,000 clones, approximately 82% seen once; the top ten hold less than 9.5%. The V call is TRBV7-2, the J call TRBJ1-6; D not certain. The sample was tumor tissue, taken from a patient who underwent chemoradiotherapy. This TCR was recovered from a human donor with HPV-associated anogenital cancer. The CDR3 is CASSLIGRENSPLHF. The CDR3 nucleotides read TGTGCCAGCAGCTTAATCGGACGGGAAAATTCACCCCTCCACTTT.